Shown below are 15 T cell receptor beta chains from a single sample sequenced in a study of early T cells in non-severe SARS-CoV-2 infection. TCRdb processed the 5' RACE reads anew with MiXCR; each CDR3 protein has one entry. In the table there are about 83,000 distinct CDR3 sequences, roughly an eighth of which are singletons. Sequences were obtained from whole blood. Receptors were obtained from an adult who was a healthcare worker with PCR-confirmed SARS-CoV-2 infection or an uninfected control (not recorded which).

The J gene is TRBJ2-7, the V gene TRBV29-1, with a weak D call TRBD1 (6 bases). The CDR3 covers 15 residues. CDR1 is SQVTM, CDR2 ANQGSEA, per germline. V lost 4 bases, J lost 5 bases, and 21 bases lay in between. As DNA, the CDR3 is TGCAGCGTTGTCCCACTACAGGGTAAATCTAACGAGCAGTACTTC. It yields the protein CSVVPLQGKSNEQYF.

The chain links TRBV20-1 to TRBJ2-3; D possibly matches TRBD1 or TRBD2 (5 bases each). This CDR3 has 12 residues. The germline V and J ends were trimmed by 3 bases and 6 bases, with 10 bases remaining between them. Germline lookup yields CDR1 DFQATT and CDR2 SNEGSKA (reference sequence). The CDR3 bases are TGCAGTGCTAGGGGGGTTCTGGATACGCAGTATTTT. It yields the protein CSARGVLDTQYF.

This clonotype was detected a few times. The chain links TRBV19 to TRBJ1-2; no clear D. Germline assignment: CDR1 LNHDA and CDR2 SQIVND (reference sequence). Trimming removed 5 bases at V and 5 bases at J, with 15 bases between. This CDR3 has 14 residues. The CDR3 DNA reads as TGTGCCAGTAGTTGGTGGAACACAGTATATGGCTACACCTTC. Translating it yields CASSWWNTVYGYTF. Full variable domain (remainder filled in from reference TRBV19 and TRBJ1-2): DGGITQSPKYLFRKEGQNVTLSCEQNLNHDAMYWYRQDPGQGLRLIYYSQIVNDFQKGDIAEGYSVSREKKESFPLTVTSAQKNPTAFYLCASSWWNTVYGYTFGSGTRLTVV.

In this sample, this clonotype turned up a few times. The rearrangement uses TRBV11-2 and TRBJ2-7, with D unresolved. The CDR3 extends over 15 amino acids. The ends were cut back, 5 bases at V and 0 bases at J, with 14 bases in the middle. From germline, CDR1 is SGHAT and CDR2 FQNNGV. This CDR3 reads CASSPPGFFSYEQYF. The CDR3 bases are TGTGCCAGCAGCCCCCCTGGGTTCTTCTCCTACGAGCAGTACTTC. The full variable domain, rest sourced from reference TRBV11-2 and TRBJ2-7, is EAGVAQSPRYKIIEKRQSVAFWCNPISGHATLYWYQQILGQGPKLLIQFQNNGVVDDSQLPKDRFSAERLKGVDSTLKIQPAKLEDSAVYLCASSPPGFFSYEQYFGPGTRLTVT.

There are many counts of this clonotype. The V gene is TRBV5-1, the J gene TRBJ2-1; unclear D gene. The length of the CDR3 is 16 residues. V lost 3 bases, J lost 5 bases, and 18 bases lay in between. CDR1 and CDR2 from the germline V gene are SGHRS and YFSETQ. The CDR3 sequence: CASSSFLVRSDNEQFF. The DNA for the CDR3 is TGCGCCAGCAGCTCATTTCTAGTACGATCGGACAATGAGCAGTTCTTC.

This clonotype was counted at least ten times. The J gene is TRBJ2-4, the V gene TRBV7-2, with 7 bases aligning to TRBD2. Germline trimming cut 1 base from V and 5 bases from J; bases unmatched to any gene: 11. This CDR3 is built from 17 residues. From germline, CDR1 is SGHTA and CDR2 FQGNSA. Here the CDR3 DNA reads TGTGCCAGCAGCTTAGAGGGCAGCCGGACTAGGGAAAACATTCAGTACTTC. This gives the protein CASSLEGSRTRENIQYF.

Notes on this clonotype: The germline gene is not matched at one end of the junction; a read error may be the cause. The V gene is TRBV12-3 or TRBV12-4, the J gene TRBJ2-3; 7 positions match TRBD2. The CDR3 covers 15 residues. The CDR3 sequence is CVSSPVLAGADTQYF. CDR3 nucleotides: TGTGTCAGCAGCCCTGTCCTGGCGGGAGCAGATACGCAGTATTTT.

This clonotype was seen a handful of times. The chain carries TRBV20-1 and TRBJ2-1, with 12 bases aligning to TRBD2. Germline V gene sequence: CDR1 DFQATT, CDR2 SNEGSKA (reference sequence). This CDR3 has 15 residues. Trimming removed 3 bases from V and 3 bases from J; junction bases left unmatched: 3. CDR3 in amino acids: CSASRLAGDYNEQFF. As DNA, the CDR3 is TGCAGTGCTAGCAGACTAGCGGGGGACTACAATGAGCAGTTCTTC.

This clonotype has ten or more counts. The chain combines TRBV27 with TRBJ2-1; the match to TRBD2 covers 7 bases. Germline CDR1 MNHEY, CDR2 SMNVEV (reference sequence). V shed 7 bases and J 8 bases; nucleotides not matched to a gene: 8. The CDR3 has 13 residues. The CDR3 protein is CASTHREDHEQFF. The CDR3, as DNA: TGTGCCAGCACCCATCGGGAGGATCATGAGCAGTTCTTC.

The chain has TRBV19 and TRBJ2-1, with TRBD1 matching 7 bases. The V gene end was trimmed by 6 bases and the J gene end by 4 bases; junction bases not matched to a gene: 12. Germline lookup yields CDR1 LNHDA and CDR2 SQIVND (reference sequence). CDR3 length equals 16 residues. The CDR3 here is CASSKQGQEYYNEQFF. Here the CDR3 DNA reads TGTGCCAGTAGCAAACAAGGACAGGAGTATTACAATGAGCAGTTCTTC. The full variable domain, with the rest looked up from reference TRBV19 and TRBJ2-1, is DGGITQSPKYLFRKEGQNVTLSCEQNLNHDAMYWYRQDPGQGLRLIYYSQIVNDFQKGDIAEGYSVSREKKESFPLTVTSAQKNPTAFYLCASSKQGQEYYNEQFFGPGTRLTVL.

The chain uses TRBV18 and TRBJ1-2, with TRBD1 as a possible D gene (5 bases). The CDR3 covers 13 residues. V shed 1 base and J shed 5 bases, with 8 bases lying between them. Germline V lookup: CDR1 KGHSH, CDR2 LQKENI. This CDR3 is CASSPQQEYGYTF. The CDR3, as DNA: TGTGCCAGCTCACCACAACAGGAGTATGGCTACACCTTC.

The CDR3 nucleotides are TGTGCCAGCAGTTACGGGATCGGGGAGCAGTTCTTC. Translating gives CASSYGIGEQFF. This chain links TRBV6-5 with TRBJ2-1; D call uncertain. Germline loops: CDR1 MNHEY, CDR2 SVGAGI. V was clipped by 2 bases and J by 10 bases, with 9 bases between them. There are 12 residues in the CDR3.

Here the CDR3 reads CASSPAGGLGTEAFF. In nucleotides, the CDR3 is TGTGCCAGCTCACCGGCAGGGGGTCTTGGCACTGAAGCTTTCTTT. The chain uses TRBV18 and TRBJ1-1, with TRBD1 identical over 7 bases. The CDR3 is made up of 15 amino acids. The germline gives CDR1 KGHSH, CDR2 LQKENI. With V trimmed by 3 bases and J by 4 bases, 8 bases remained unmatched.

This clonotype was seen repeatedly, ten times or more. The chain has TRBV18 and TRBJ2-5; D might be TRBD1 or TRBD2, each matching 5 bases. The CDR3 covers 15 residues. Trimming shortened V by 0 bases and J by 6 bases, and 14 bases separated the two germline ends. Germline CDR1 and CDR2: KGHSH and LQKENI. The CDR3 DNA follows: TGTGCCAGCTCACCACCGTCGTCGGGGCTGAAGACCCAGTACTTC. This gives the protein CASSPPSSGLKTQYF.

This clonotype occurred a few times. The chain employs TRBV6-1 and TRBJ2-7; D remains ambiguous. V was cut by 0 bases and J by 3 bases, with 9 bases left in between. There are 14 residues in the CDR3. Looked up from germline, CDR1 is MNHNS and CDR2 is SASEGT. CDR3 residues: CASSEAMGFYEQYF. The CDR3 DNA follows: TGTGCCAGCAGTGAAGCGATGGGATTCTACGAGCAGTACTTC.